This TCR beta chain was identified in a study of cytomegalovirus exposure and HLA in healthy donors. 13 Jbeta primers and 60 Vbeta primers were used for the PCR. Data came from immunoSEQ multiplex PCR; TCRdb stores just in-frame clones and leaves some out. The profile shows around 190,000 clones, 70% to 80% of them singletons. After removal of 1 base from V and 6 bases from J, the junction contained 10 bases not matched to a gene. The CDR3 is 16 amino acids. Per the germline V gene, CDR1 is MGHRA and CDR2 is YSYEKL. The chain has TRBV4-1 and TRBJ1-2, with 8 bases aligning to TRBD1. The clonotype comes from a woman in her 40s in good health and CMV-seronegative. The sample taken for sequencing was PBMCs. CDR3 in DNA: TGCGCCAGCAGCCAAGGCCCGAATACAGGGGGGGATGGCTACACCTTC. Translating gives CASSQGPNTGGDGYTF.